This entry lists 8 T cell receptor beta chains sequenced from one sample in a study of cytomegalovirus exposure and HLA in healthy donors. It was with 60 Vbeta and 13 Jbeta primers that the PCR ran. Libraries were prepared by immunoSEQ multiplex PCR; TCRdb keeps only in-frame clonotypes and omits some of them. Of around 140,000 clones in the sample, approximately 80% were seen once. The sample taken for sequencing was PBMCs. The receptors derive from a male donor in good health and CMV-seropositive.

The rearrangement uses TRBV30 and TRBJ2-3; TRBD1 might be the D (6 bases). Trimming took off 1 base at V and 7 bases at J, with 12 bases between the two ends. The CDR3 sequence is 13 residues long. Germline V gives CDR1 GTSNPN, CDR2 SVGIG (reference sequence). CDR3 region: CAWSAGDGYTQYF. CDR3 DNA sequence: TGTGCCTGGAGTGCAGGGGACGGGTATACGCAGTATTTT.

The gene calls are TRBV5-1 and TRBJ1-2; D is unresolved. Germline V lookup: CDR1 SGHRS, CDR2 YFSETQ. The V end was cut by 0 bases, the J end by 3 bases, with 9 bases between. The CDR3 extends over 14 amino acids. CDR3 DNA: TGCGCCAGCAGCTTGGGAGCGAATGACTATGGCTACACCTTC. Residues: CASSLGANDYGYTF.

The V gene is TRBV10-3, the J gene TRBJ2-7; 10 positions agree with TRBD2. Germline V CDR1 and CDR2: ENHRY, SYGVKD. The V and J ends lost 0 bases and 3 bases, in that order; junction bases with no gene match: 5. The length of the CDR3 is 16 residues. DNA of the CDR3: TGTGCCATCAGTGAGTCGGCTAGCGGGGGTCACTACGAGCAGTACTTC. Its protein is CAISESASGGHYEQYF.

For this clone: One junction end does not reproduce the germline sequence, and a read error may be involved. This chain uses TRBV7-7 with TRBJ2-4; 8 bases agree with TRBD2. The CDR3 length is 20 residues. Germline V gene lookup returns CDR1 SSHAT and CDR2 FNYEAQ (reference sequence). The CDR3 DNA sequence: TGTGCCAGCAGCTTCACGGTTTTAGCGGGATCATCACTAGCCAAAAACAGTCAGTACTTC. Translation gives CASSFTVLAGSSLAKNSQYF. Full variable domain (missing parts from reference TRBV7-7 and TRBJ2-4): GAGVSQSPRYKVTKRGQDVTLRCDPISSHATLYWYQQALGQGPEFLTYFNYEAQPDKSGLPSDRFSAERPEGSISTLTIQRTEQRDSAMYRCASSFTVLAGSSLAKNSQYFGAGTRLSVL.

V usage is TRBV4-2 and J usage is TRBJ2-7, with D possibly matching TRBD2 (6 bases). There are 15 residues in the CDR3. V gave up 0 bases and J gave up 1 base, with 10 bases separating them. In germline, CDR1 is LGHNA, CDR2 YNFKEQ. As DNA, the CDR3 is TGTGCCAGCAGCCAAGACTCGGGACTTTCCTACGAGCAGTACTTC. This translates into CASSQDSGLSYEQYF.

A remark on this clone: A junction end diverges from the germline sequence, so it may reflect a read error. The chain combines TRBV19 with TRBJ2-6; a weak D match, TRBD1 (5 bases). CDR3 size: 14 residues. CDR1 is LNHDA, CDR2 SQIVND, per germline (reference sequence). Here the CDR3 reads CASSLYTGANGLTF. The CDR3 bases are TGTGCCAGTAGTTTATACACTGGGGCCAACGGCCTGACTTTC.

The genes are TRBV5-1 and TRBJ2-2; 9 nucleotides agree with TRBD1. The CDR3 totals 15 residues. V shed 2 bases, J shed 6 bases, and the junction held 5 bases outside the gene matches. The V gene's germline CDR1 is SGHRS and CDR2 YFSETQ. CDR3 DNA: TGCGCCAGCAGCTTCGGGACAGGGAGGGCCGGGGAGCTGTTTTTT. Residues: CASSFGTGRAGELFF.

Details on this clone: Other DNA sequences in the same sample also yield this CDR3. The J gene is TRBJ2-1, the V gene TRBV7-9; D might be TRBD2 (5 bases). The CDR3 contains 13 residues. Trimming pared 3 bases from V and 9 bases from J, leaving 12 bases between. The germline gives CDR1 SEHNR, CDR2 FQNEAQ (reference sequence). The CDR3 coding sequence is TGTGCCAGCAGCTTCGCAGAGGGTTTTGAGCAGTTCTTC. It codes for CASSFAEGFEQFF.